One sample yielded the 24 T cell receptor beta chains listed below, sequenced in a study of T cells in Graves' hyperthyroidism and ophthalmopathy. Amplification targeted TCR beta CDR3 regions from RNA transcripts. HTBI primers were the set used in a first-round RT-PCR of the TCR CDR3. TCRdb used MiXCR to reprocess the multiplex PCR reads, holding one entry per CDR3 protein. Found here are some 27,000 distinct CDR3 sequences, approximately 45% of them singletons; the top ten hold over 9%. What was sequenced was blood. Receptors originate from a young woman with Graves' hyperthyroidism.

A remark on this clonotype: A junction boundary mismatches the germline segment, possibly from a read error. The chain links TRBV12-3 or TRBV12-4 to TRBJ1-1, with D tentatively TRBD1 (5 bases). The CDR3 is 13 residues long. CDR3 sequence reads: CASIYGGTTEAFF. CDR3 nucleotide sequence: TGCGCCAGCATCTATGGGGGAACTACTGAAGCTTTCTTT.

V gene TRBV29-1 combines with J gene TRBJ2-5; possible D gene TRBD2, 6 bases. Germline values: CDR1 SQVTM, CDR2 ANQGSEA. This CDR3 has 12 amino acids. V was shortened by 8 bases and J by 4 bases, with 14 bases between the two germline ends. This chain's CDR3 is CSSGRGLETQYF. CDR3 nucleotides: TGCAGCTCGGGACGGGGGTTAGAGACCCAGTACTTC.

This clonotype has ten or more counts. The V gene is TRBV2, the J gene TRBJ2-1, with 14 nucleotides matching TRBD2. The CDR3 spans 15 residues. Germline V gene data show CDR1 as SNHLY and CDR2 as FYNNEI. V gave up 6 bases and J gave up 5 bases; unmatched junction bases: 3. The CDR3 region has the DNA TGTGCCAGCAGCCCGGGACTAGCGGGAGACAATGAGCAGTTCTTC. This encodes CASSPGLAGDNEQFF.

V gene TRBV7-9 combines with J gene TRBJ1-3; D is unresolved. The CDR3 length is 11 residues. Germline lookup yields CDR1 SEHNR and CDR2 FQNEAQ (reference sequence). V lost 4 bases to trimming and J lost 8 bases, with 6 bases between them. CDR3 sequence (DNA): TGTGCCAGCAGCTCCGGTGACACCATATATTTT. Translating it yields CASSSGDTIYF. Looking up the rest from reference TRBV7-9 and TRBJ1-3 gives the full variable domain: DTGVSQNPRHKITKRGQNVTFRCDPISEHNRLYWYRQTLGQGPEFLTYFQNEAQLEKSRLLSDRFSAERPKGSFSTLEIQRTEQGDSAMYLCASSSGDTIYFGEGSWLTVV.

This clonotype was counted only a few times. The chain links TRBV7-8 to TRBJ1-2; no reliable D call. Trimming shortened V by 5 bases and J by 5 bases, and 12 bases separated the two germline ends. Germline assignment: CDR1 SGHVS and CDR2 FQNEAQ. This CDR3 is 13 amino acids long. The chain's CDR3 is CASSLLAVYGYTF. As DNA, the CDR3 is TGTGCCAGCAGCCTGTTGGCGGTATATGGCTACACCTTC.

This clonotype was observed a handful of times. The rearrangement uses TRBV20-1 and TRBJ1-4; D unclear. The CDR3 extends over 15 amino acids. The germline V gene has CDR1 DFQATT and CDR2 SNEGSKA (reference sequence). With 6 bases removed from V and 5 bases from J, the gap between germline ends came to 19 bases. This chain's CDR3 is CSALGLAEDNEKLFF. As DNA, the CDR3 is TGCAGTGCCCTAGGACTAGCGGAAGACAATGAAAAACTGTTTTTT.

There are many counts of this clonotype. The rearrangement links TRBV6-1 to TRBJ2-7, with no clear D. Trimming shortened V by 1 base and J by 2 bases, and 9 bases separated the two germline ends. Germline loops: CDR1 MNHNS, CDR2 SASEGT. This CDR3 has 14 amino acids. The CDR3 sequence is CASSEGHPTYEQYF. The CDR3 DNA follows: TGTGCCAGCAGTGAAGGACACCCCACCTACGAGCAGTACTTC.

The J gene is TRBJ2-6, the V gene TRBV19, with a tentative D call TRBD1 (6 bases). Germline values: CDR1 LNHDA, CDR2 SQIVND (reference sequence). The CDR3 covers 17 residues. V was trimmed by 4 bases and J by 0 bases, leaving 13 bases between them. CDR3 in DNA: TGTGCCAGTAGTAAACCTGGGACAAGCTCTGGGGCCAACGTCCTGACTTTC. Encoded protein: CASSKPGTSSGANVLTF.

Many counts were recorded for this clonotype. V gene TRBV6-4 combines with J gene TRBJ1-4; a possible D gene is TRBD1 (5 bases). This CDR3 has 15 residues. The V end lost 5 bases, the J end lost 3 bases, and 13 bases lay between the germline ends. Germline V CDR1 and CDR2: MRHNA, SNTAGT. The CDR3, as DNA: TGTGCCAGCAGTCCGGAGGGGCGGGCTAATGAAAAACTGTTTTTT. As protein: CASSPEGRANEKLFF.

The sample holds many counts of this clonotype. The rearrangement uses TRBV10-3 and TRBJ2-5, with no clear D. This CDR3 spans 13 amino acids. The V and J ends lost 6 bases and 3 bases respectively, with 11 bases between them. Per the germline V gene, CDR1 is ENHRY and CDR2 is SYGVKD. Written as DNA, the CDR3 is TGTGCCATCAGGGGATCATTGAAAGAGACCCAGTACTTC. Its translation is CAIRGSLKETQYF.

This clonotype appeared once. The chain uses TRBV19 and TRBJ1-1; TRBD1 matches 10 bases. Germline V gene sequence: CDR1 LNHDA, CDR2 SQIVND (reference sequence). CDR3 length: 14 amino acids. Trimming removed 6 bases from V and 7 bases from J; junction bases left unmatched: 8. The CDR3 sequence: CASRRQGAGNEAFF. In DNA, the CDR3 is TGTGCCAGTAGAAGACAGGGGGCGGGAAATGAAGCTTTCTTT. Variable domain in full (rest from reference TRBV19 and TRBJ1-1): DGGITQSPKYLFRKEGQNVTLSCEQNLNHDAMYWYRQDPGQGLRLIYYSQIVNDFQKGDIAEGYSVSREKKESFPLTVTSAQKNPTAFYLCASRRQGAGNEAFFGQGTRLTVV.

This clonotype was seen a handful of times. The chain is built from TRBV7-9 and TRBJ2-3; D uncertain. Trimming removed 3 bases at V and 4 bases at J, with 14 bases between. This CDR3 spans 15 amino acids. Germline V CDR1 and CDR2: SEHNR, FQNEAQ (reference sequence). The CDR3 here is CASSFPLIQADTQYF. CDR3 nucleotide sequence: TGTGCCAGCAGCTTCCCGTTGATACAAGCAGATACGCAGTATTTT.

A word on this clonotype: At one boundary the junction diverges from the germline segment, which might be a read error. DNA for the CDR3: TGTGTCAGCAGCGACCGGAGGAACTATGGCTACACCTTC. Its translation: CVSSDRRNYGYTF. The rearrangement links TRBV5-6 to TRBJ1-2, with D unresolved. The germline V gene encodes CDR1 SGHDT and CDR2 YYEEEE. There are 13 residues in the CDR3.

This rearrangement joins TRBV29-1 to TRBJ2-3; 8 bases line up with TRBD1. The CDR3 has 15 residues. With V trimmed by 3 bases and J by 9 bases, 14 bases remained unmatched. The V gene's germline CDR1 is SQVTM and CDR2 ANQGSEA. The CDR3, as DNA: TGCAGCGTTGACGCGGGGACAGGTTTAGGTGGGACGCAGTATTTT. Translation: CSVDAGTGLGGTQYF.

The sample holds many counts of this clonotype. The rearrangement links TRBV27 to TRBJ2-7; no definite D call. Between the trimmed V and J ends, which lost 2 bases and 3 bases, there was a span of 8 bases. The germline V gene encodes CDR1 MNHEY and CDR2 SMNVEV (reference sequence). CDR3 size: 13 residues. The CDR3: CASSLRARYEQYF. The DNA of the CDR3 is TGTGCCAGCAGTTTACGAGCTCGCTACGAGCAGTACTTC.

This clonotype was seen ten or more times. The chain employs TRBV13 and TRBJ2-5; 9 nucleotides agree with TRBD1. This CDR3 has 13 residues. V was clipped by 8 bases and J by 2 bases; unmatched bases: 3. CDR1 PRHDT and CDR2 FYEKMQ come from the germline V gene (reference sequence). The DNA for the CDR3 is TGTGCCAGCCGACAGGGGGGGCAAGAGACCCAGTACTTC. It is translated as CASRQGGQETQYF. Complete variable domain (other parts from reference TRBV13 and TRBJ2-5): AAGVIQSPRHLIKEKRETATLKCYPIPRHDTVYWYQQGPGQDPQFLISFYEKMQSDKGSIPDRFSAQQFSDYHSELNMSSLELGDSALYFCASRQGGQETQYFGPGTRLLVL.

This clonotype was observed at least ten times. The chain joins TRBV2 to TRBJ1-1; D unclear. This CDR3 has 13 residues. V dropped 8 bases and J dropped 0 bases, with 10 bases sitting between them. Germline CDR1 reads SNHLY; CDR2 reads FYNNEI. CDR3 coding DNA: TGTGCCAGCGCTACGGACCTGAACACTGAAGCTTTCTTT. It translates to CASATDLNTEAFF.

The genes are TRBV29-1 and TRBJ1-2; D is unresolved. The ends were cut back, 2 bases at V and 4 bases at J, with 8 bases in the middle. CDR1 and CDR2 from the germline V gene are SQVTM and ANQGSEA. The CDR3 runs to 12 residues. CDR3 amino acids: CSVETGVYGYTF. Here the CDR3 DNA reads TGCAGCGTTGAAACCGGGGTCTATGGCTACACCTTC.

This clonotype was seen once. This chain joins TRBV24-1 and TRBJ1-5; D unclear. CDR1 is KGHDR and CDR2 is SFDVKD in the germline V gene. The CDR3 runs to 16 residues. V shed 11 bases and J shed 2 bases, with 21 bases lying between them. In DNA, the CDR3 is TGTGCCAGCCCCCCCCCGGGGTATCTAGGCAATCAGCCCCAGCATTTT. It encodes CASPPPGYLGNQPQHF.

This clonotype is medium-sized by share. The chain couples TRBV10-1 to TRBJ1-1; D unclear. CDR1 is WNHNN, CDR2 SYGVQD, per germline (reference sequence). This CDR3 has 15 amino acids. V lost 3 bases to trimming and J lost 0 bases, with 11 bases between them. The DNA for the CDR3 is TGCGCCAGCAGTGAAGTGGGCGGCTTGAACACTGAAGCTTTCTTT. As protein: CASSEVGGLNTEAFF.

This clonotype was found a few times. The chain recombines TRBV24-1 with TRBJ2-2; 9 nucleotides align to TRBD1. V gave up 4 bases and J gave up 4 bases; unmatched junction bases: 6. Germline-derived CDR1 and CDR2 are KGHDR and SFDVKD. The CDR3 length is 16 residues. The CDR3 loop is CATSDPGTGTTGELFF. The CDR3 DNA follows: TGTGCCACCAGTGACCCCGGGACAGGGACCACCGGGGAGCTGTTTTTT.

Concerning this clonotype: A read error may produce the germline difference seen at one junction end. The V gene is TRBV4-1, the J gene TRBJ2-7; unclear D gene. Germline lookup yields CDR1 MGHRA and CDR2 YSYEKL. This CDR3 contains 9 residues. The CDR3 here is CASSQEQYF. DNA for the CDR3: TGCGCCAGCAGCCAAGAGCAGTACTTT.

CDR3 bases: TGTGCCAGCAGCGTAGCTAAGGGGACAGGGGAGCTGTTTTTT. Translated, it gives CASSVAKGTGELFF. The gene calls are TRBV9 and TRBJ2-2; maybe TRBD1 (6 bases). CDR1 and CDR2 (germline): SGDLS, YYNGEE. This CDR3 is 14 amino acids long. V gave up 0 bases and J gave up 8 bases, with 11 bases separating them.

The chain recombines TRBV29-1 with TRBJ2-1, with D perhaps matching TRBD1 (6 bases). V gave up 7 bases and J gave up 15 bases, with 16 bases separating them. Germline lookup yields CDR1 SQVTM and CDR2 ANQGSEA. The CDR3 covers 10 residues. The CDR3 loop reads CSAGQSYLFF. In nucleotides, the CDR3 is TGCAGCGCAGGACAGTCCTATCTGTTCTTC.